This T cell receptor beta chain derives from a study of identical twins. This clonotype was detected many times. Its target is unknown. Broader study findings: For cord blood, abundant beta clonotypes had fewer insertions, unlike memory repertoires, which showed none.

Template switching supplied a universal primer site; unique molecular identifiers were carried on the cDNA. TCRdb reprocessed the 5' RACE reads via MiXCR and lists one record per CDR3 protein. The table has 200,000 to 250,000 distinct CDR3 sequences, roughly 10% seen once. Healthy Caucasians provided all donations. This CDR3 is 15 amino acids long. CDR1 and CDR2 (germline): SGHTA, FQGNSA. The V segment lost 5 bases and the J segment 1 base; nucleotides outside the gene matches: 7. The receptor comes from a man over 45 in good health. V gene TRBV7-2 combines with J gene TRBJ2-7; 8 bases line up with TRBD1. Sequencing was done on a sample of memory T cells sorted from blood. CDR3 in DNA: TGTGCCAGCAGCGACGGACAGGGAGGATCCTACGAGCAGTACTTC. It is translated as CASSDGQGGSYEQYF.